The rows below give T cell receptor beta chains drawn from one sample of a study of blood T cell repertoires in COVID-19. Using immunoSEQ multiplex PCR, the repertoire was profiled, and TCRdb retains in-frame clones only, with some absent. This sample yields about 250,000 clones, of which 80% to 90% are seen a single time; about 4.1% belongs to the top ten. The sequenced material came from PBMCs or T cells enriched from blood (not recorded which). The receptors were sampled from a woman aged 25 to 39 who had recovered from COVID-19. CDR3s include the opening cysteine and the closing phenylalanine or tryptophan.

V gene	J gene	CDR3 protein
TRBV28	TRBJ1-6	CASSEVQGAVESYNSPLHF
TRBV5-1	TRBJ1-4	CASSLAQGGEKLFF
TRBV11-2	TRBJ2-1	CASSPPRVRNYNEQFF
TRBV14	TRBJ2-7	CAPSGTRGPEQYF
TRBV30	TRBJ1-6	CAWSVWDRGSSPLHF
TRBV28	TRBJ1-2	CASSPPTGSYGYTF
TRBV5-1	TRBJ2-1	CASSLEGGLGRPGNEQFF
TRBV28	TRBJ1-1	CASSSIWGSGPGPNTEAFF
TRBV3-1/TRBV3-2	TRBJ2-1	CASSQIRQGGRYNEQFF
TRBV27	TRBJ1-1	CASSLIKSGEAFF
TRBV28	TRBJ1-2	CASSSSSGTGSFGYGYTF
TRBV12-3/TRBV12-4	TRBJ1-5	CASTSDRGQPQHF
TRBV7-8	TRBJ1-3	CASSSGLTSGNTIYF
TRBV7-2	TRBJ2-1	CASSSPGTSGGALNEQFF
TRBV11-2	TRBJ1-2	CASSSWTLKREANYGYTF
TRBV28	TRBJ1-2	CASSKHPYGYTF
TRBV7-8	TRBJ2-1	CASSWKVGDQYRFF
TRBV18	TRBJ1-2	CASSPPGRDPANYGYTF
TRBV19	TRBJ2-1	CASSMGTGPGEQFF
TRBV28	TRBJ1-1	CASSPTILRTGTRAEAFF
TRBV29-1	TRBJ1-1	CSVDSTEAFF
TRBV4-1	TRBJ1-6	CASSHQSNTDNSPLHF
TRBV27	TRBJ1-4	CASSWRTDATNEKLFF
TRBV9	TRBJ2-2	CASSVEDSGKEELFF
TRBV19	TRBJ1-5	CASSGAGGAGNQPQHF
TRBV29-1	TRBJ1-2	CSVGDRGEPGYTF
TRBV2	TRBJ2-7	CASLGQTYEQYF
TRBV11-2	TRBJ1-5	CASSLGSSDGFYSNQPQHF
TRBV28	TRBJ2-7	CASSLFFRGRGNSYEQYF
TRBV28	TRBJ1-6	CASSSRDYNSPLHF
TRBV12-3/TRBV12-4	TRBJ1-1	CASSVGSPEAFF
TRBV5-1	TRBJ2-7	CASSTGQRAYEQYF
TRBV2	TRBJ2-7	CASILEGYEQYF
TRBV4-1	TRBJ2-1	CASSLTAVEGHLDEQFF
TRBV29-1	TRBJ2-7	CSVARRDRENEQYF
TRBV15	TRBJ1-6	CATCRGNNSPLHF
TRBV7-6	TRBJ1-1	CASSLVPGSNTEAFF
TRBV5-1	TRBJ2-7	CASSLDATGSPKQYF
TRBV20-1	TRBJ2-3	CSASPGGAVTDTQYF
TRBV30	TRBJ1-2	CAWSVLEVMGYTF
TRBV28	TRBJ1-3	CASSLMADSLNTIYF
TRBV7-9	TRBJ2-7	CASSHGQGLGSYEQYF
TRBV5-1	TRBJ1-1	CASSLGRETEAFF
TRBV28	TRBJ1-1	CASSLAGAGTEAFF
TRBV24-1	TRBJ2-3	CATSENSGGERDTQYF
TRBV28	TRBJ1-1	CASSFFPVKTGEAFF
TRBV7-2	TRBJ1-2	CATLDSLNYGYTF
TRBV6-5	TRBJ2-1	CASTTRDTPQEFF
TRBV10-3	TRBJ1-2	CATNFRGAYGYTF
TRBV28	TRBJ2-5	CASRRQDVTQYF
TRBV25-1	TRBJ2-7	CASTGTWDEQYF
TRBV3-1/TRBV3-2	TRBJ2-5	CASGDSLVETQYF
TRBV2	TRBJ1-1	CASSDRGRSEAFF